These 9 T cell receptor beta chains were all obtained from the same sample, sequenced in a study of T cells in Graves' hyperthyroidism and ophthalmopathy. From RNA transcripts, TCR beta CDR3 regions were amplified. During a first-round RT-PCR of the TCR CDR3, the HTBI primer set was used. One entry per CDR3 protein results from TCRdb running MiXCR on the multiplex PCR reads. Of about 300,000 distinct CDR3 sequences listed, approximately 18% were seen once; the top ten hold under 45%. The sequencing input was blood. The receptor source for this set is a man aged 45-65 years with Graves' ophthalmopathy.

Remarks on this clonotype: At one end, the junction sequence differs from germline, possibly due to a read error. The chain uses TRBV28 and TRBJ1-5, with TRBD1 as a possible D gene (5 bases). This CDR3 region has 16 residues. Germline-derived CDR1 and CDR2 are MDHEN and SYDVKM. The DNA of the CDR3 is TGTGCCAGCAGTGCCTGGCAGGGCAATAGCGATCAGCCCCAGCATTTT. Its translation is CASSAWQGNSDQPQHF.

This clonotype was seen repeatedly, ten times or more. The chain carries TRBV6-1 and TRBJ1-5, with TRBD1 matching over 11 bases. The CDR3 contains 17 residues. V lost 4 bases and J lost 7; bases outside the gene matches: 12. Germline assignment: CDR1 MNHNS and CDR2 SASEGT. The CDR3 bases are TGTGCCAGCAGTGGGGGGACAGGGGGAGCAGCAGGGCAGCCCCAGCATTTT. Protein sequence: CASSGGTGGAAGQPQHF.

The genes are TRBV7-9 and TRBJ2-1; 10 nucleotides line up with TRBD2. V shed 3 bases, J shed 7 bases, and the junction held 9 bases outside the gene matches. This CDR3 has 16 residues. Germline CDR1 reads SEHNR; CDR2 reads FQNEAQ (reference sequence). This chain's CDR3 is CASSFLGAGGGNEQFF. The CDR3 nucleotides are TGTGCCAGCAGCTTCCTAGGAGCGGGAGGGGGGAATGAGCAGTTCTTC.

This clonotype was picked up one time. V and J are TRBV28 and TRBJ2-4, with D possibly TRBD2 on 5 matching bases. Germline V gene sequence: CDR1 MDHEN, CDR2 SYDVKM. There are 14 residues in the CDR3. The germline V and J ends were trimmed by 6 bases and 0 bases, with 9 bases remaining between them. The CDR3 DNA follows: TGTGCCAGCAGCGAGGGTGCAGCCAAAAACATTCAGTACTTC. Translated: CASSEGAAKNIQYF.

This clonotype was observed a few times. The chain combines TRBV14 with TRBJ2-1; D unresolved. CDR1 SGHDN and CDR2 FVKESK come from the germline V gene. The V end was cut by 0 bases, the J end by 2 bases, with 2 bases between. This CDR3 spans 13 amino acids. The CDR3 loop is CASSQEPYNEQFF. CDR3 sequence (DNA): TGTGCCAGCAGCCAAGAGCCCTACAATGAGCAGTTCTTC.

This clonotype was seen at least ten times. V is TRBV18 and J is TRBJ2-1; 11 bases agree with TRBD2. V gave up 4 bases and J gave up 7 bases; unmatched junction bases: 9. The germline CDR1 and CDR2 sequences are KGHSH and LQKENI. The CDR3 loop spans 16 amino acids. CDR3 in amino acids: CASSRTSGSPVNEQFF. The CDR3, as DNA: TGTGCCAGCTCACGCACTAGCGGGAGTCCAGTGAATGAGCAGTTCTTC.

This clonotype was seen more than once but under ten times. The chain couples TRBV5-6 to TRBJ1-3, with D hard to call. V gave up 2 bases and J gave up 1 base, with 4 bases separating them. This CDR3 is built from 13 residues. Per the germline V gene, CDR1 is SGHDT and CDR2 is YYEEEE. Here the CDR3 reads CASSFQSGNTIYF. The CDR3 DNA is TGTGCCAGCAGCTTCCAGTCTGGAAACACCATATATTTT. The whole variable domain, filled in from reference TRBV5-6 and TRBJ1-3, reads DAGVTQSPTHLIKTRGQQVTLRCSPKSGHDTVSWYQQALGQGPQFIFQYYEEEERQRGNFPDRFSGHQFPNYSSELNVNALLLGDSALYLCASSFQSGNTIYFGEGSWLTVV.

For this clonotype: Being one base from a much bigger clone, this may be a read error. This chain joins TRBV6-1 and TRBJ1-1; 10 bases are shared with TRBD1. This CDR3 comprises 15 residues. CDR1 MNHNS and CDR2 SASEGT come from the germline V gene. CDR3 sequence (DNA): TGTGCCAGCCTCCCGGGACAGGGGACGCCCACTGAAGCTTCCTTT. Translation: CASLPGQGTPTEASF.

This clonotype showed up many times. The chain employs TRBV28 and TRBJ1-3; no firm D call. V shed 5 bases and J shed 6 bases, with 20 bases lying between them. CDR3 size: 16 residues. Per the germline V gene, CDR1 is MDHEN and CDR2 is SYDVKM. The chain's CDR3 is CASSTRSAGKENTIYF. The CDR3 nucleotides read TGTGCCAGCAGTACACGATCGGCAGGAAAGGAAAACACCATATATTTT.